Listed below are T cell receptor beta chains from one sample, sequenced in a study of graft-versus-host responses after intestinal transplantation. Here immunoSEQ multiplex PCR was the method, and the copy in TCRdb shows in-frame clones only, minus some. The sample lists over 100,000 clones, roughly 96% occurring once. Their specific antigens are unknown. Source: unstimulated CD8+ T cells sorted from spleen or lymph node cells, taken before intestinal transplant. The receptors originated from a human donor who received an intestinal transplant. CDR3s include the opening cysteine and the closing phenylalanine or tryptophan. A D gene is named only where the DNA matches it firmly. The listing skips clone size in some rows; elsewhere it reads once, few, many or a size class.

CASLGGPGTGEQYF	TGTGCCAGTCTAGGGGGACCGGGGACGGGTGAGCAGTACTTC	-	TRBJ2-7	-	TRBV5-6
CASSFEGEATEAFF	TGTGCCAGCAGTTTCGAGGGTGAGGCCACTGAAGCTTTCTTT	-	TRBJ1-1	-	TRBV28
CASSLTDRAEAFF	TGTGCCAGCAGCTTGACCGACAGGGCTGAAGCTTTCTTT	-	TRBJ1-1	TRBD1	TRBV5-4
CSVGEGSNTEQFF	TGCAGCGTTGGGGAGGGGAGCAACACTGAGCAGTTCTTC	-	TRBJ2-1	TRBD2	TRBV29-1
CASSSLRTGVNTEAFF	TGTGCCAGCAGCTCCTTACGAACAGGGGTGAACACTGAAGCTTTCTTT	-	TRBJ1-1	TRBD1	TRBV11-2
CASSYRVGNEQFF	TGTGCCAGCAGTTACAGGGTCGGGAATGAGCAGTTCTTC	-	TRBJ2-1	-	TRBV6-5
CASSLTHRGGIRNTEAFF	TGCGCCAGCAGCTTGACCCACCGGGGGGGGATCCGAAACACTGAAGCTTTCTTT	-	TRBJ1-1	-	TRBV5-1
CASSPSASGTLGQYF	TGTGCCAGTAGTCCCTCCGCTAGCGGGACCCTAGGGCAGTACTTC	few	TRBJ2-7	TRBD2	TRBV19
CASRPDRPLSYTF	TGTGCCAGCAGGCCTGACAGGCCCCTGAGCTACACCTTC	-	TRBJ1-2	-	TRBV28
CASSPPVGQGRPYEQYF	TGTGCCAGCAGCCCCCCGGTAGGGCAGGGACGACCCTACGAGCAGTACTTC	once	TRBJ2-7	-	TRBV9
CASSQGSGRGSYEQYF	TGTGCCAGCAGTCAAGGGAGCGGGAGGGGGTCCTACGAGCAGTACTTC	-	TRBJ2-7	TRBD2	TRBV13
CSVEIGEQFF	TGCAGCGTTGAAATCGGTGAGCAGTTCTTC	-	TRBJ2-1	-	TRBV29-1
CASSEQPYEQYF	TGTGCCAGCAGTGAACAGCCCTACGAGCAGTACTTC	-	TRBJ2-7	-	TRBV25-1
CASSQPRRGSLQETQYF	TGTGCCAGCAGCCAGCCCCGCAGGGGGAGCCTACAAGAGACCCAGTACTTC	-	TRBJ2-5	TRBD1	TRBV7-8
CASSLGNRGSPFYGYTF	TGTGCCAGCAGCTTAGGAAACAGGGGGTCCCCCTTTTATGGCTACACCTTC	once	TRBJ1-2	TRBD1	TRBV7-6